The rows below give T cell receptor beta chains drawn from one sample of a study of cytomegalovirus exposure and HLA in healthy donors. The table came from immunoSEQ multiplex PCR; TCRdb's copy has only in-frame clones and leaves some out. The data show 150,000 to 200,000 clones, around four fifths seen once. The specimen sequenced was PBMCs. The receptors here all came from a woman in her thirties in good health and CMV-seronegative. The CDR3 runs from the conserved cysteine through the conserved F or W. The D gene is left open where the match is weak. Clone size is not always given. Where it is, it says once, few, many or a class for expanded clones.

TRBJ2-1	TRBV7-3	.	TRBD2	CASIGLAGPHEQFF	TGTGCCAGCATCGGACTAGCGGGGCCCCATGAGCAGTTCTTC
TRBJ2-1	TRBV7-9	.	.	CASRVQGWNEQFF	TGTGCCAGCAGGGTACAGGGTTGGAATGAGCAGTTCTTC
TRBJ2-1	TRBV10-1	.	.	CASSAVAGSIDEQFF	TGCGCCAGCAGTGCGGTGGCAGGGTCGATCGATGAGCAGTTCTTC
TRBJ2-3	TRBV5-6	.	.	CASTSPGLTDTQYF	TGTGCCAGCACCTCGCCCGGACTCACAGATACGCAGTATTTT
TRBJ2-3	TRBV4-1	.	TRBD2	CASSQDRTSGGADTQYF	TGCGCCAGCAGCCAGGACCGGACTAGCGGGGGGGCAGATACGCAGTATTTT
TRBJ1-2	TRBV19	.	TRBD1	CASSPVRDRGSNYGYTF	TGTGCCAGTAGTCCGGTGCGGGACAGGGGTTCCAACTATGGCTACACCTTC
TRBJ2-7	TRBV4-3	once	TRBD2	CASSQDLAGGPEQYF	TGCGCCAGCAGCCAAGATCTTGCGGGGGGACCCGAGCAGTACTTC
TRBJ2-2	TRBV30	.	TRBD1	CAWGTVLMDRGVWTTGELFF	TGTGCCTGGGGAACGGTCCTTATGGACAGGGGGGTTTGGACCACCGGGGAGCTGTTTTTT
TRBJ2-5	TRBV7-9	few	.	CASSLDGETQYF	TGTGCCAGCAGCTTAGACGGGGAGACCCAGTACTTC
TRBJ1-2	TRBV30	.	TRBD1	CASPGQETYGYTF	TGTGCCTCACCGGGACAGGAGACTTATGGCTACACCTTC
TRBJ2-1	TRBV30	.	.	CAWSVLGSYNEQFF	TGTGCCTGGAGTGTACTCGGCTCCTACAATGAGCAGTTCTTC
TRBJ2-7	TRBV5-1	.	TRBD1	CASSLGGWDRAPHGYEQYF	TGCGCCAGCAGCTTGGGGGGTTGGGACAGAGCTCCCCACGGGTACGAGCAGTACTTC
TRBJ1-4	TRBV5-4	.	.	CASSLDTGLANEKLFF	TGTGCCAGCAGCCTGGATACAGGGTTAGCTAATGAAAAACTGTTTTTT
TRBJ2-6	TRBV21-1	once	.	CASSKGRMGHNYGGANVLTF	TGTGCCAGCAGCAAAGGGCGGATGGGACATAACTATGGGGGGGCCAACGTCCTGACTTTC
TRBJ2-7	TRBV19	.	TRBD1	CASSFRDRGPGHPYEQYF	TGTGCCAGTAGTTTCCGGGACAGGGGGCCGGGGCACCCCTACGAGCAGTACTTC
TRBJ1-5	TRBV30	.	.	CAWSVPTPQGNQPQHF	TGTGCCTGGAGTGTACCCACACCCCAGGGCAATCAGCCCCAGCATTTT
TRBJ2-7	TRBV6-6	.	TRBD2	CASSTTAGGTYEQYF	TGTGCCAGCAGCACAACAGCGGGGGGTACCTACGAGCAGTACTTC
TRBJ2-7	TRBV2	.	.	CASTAGVYEQYF	TGTGCCAGCACCGCCGGGGTATACGAGCAGTACTTC
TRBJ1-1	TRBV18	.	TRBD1	CASSPLSGTGLMNTEAFF	TGTGCCAGCTCACCTCTATCCGGGACAGGGCTTATGAACACTGAAGCTTTCTTT
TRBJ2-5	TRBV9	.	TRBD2	CASSVGLAGRTQYF	TGTGCCAGCAGCGTAGGACTAGCGGGGCGGACCCAGTACTTC
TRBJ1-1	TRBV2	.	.	CASSAQATEAFF	TGTGCCAGCAGTGCCCAGGCTACTGAAGCTTTCTTT
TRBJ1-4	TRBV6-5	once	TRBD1	CASRNDRGGEKLFF	TGTGCCAGCAGAAACGACAGGGGGGGTGAAAAACTGTTTTTT
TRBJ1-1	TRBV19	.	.	CASSIDLSVRRAEAFF	TGTGCCAGTAGTATAGATCTATCAGTCCGGAGGGCTGAAGCTTTCTTT
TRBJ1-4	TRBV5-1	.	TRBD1	CASSLTGGVEKLFF	TGCGCCAGCAGCTTGACAGGGGGGGTTGAAAAACTGTTTTTT
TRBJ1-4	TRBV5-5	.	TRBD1	CASSLAPGQDREKLFF	TGTGCCAGCAGCTTGGCCCCGGGACAGGATCGGGAAAAACTGTTTTTT
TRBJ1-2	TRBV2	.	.	CASSEWGREGRGYTF	TGTGCCAGCAGTGAATGGGGTAGGGAGGGACGAGGCTACACCTTC